This T cell receptor (beta chain) was sequenced for a study of post-analysis software for immune sequencing data. Study context: Clinical courses comprised relapsing-remitting, secondary progressive and progressive-relapsing multiple sclerosis. Overall study results and limits: With TRBV5-6, TRBV5-1 and TRBV20-1 included, about five TRBV segments were more frequent in patients than in controls. Versus controls, multiple sclerosis patients showed significantly lower diversity (normalized Chao1). F measure showed strong co-clustering of same-batch samples.

V gave up 2 bases and J gave up 11 bases; unmatched junction bases: 8. The CDR3 runs 14 residues. Germline CDR1 SGHKS, CDR2 YYEKEE (reference sequence). On this clonotype itself: Its antigen is not known. A much larger clone lies a single base off, so this may be a read error.

TCR beta cDNA libraries included unique molecular identifiers. TCRdb recomputed calls from the PCR reads with MiXCR, one row per CDR3 protein. Seen here are some 450,000 distinct CDR3 sequences, less than 45% observed once, and the top ten hold around 10%. The sequence derives from a girl aged 5 to 17 with multiple sclerosis. J is TRBJ2-1 and V is TRBV5-5; 9 bases are shared with TRBD1. Source material: blood. The CDR3 protein is CASSFGQGSYKQFF. CDR3 coding DNA: TGTGCCAGCAGCTTCGGACAGGGGAGTTATAAGCAGTTCTTC.